Each of the 10 T cell receptor beta chains below was sequenced from the same sample in a study of metastatic and nonmetastatic thyroid tumors. Thyroid surgery was performed in patients who had received no treatment beforehand. TCRdb re-called the PCR reads via MiXCR. The top ten clones hold 6% of a sample with about 26,000 clones, roughly 26% of them seen once. Sequencing was carried out using blood. These receptors all come from a female donor with papillary thyroid cancer or a benign thyroid nodule (not recorded which). Some clones in this sample may be carry-over from other donors' samples.

In nucleotides, the CDR3 is TGCAGTTCTCGTAGGATGGGACTAGCGGGAGAGACCCAGTACTTC. Translation: CSSRRMGLAGETQYF. V is TRBV20-1 and J is TRBJ2-5, with 12 nucleotides matching TRBD2. J lost 4 bases, V lost 8 bases, and 11 bases had no gene match. The CDR3 is 15 residues long. Per the germline V gene, CDR1 is DFQATT and CDR2 is SNEGSKA (reference sequence).

This clone was counted many times. Different DNA sequences within this sample yield the same CDR3. The J gene is TRBJ2-7, the V gene TRBV5-1; D perhaps matches TRBD2 (6 bases). Germline assignment: CDR1 SGHRS and CDR2 YFSETQ. The V end lost 4 bases, the J end lost 1 base, and 15 bases lay between the germline ends. The length of the CDR3 is 15 residues. The DNA for the CDR3 is TGCGCCAGCAGCAAGGAGGGGTTATCGTCCTACGAGCAGTACTTC. Translation: CASSKEGLSSYEQYF. The whole variable domain, filled in from reference TRBV5-1 and TRBJ2-7, reads KAGVTQTPRYLIKTRGQQVTLSCSPISGHRSVSWYQQTPGQGLQFLFEYFSETQRNKGNFPGRFSGRQFSNSRSEMNVSTLELGDSALYLCASSKEGLSSYEQYFGPGTRLTVT.

This sequence joins TRBV4-1 and TRBJ2-7; D ambiguous. This CDR3 has 14 amino acids. V was clipped by 2 bases and J by 1 base, with 9 bases between them. The germline V gene encodes CDR1 MGHRA and CDR2 YSYEKL. The DNA of the CDR3 is TGCGCCAGCAGCCAAAAGTTTTCTTCCTACGAGCAGTACTTC. Its protein is CASSQKFSSYEQYF.

In its sample, this clone was seen a few times. This chain links TRBV28 with TRBJ2-7, with D unclear. The CDR3 is made up of 13 amino acids. Trimming shortened V by 4 bases and J by 2 bases, and 9 bases separated the two germline ends. Germline V gene data show CDR1 as MDHEN and CDR2 as SYDVKM. The CDR3 region is CASSSSRTYEQYF. CDR3 in DNA: TGTGCCAGCAGTTCGTCCCGTACCTACGAGCAGTACTTC.

This clone counts as medium-sized. The chain recombines TRBV5-1 with TRBJ1-1; a possible D gene is TRBD1 (6 bases). The V end lost 4 bases, the J end lost 7 bases, and 14 bases lay between the germline ends. Per the germline V gene, CDR1 is SGHRS and CDR2 is YFSETQ. The CDR3 is 13 residues long. This CDR3 is CASSPTGYGEAFF. The CDR3 region has the DNA TGCGCCAGCAGCCCTACAGGGTACGGTGAAGCTTTCTTT. The variable domain in full, completed from reference TRBV5-1 and TRBJ1-1, reads KAGVTQTPRYLIKTRGQQVTLSCSPISGHRSVSWYQQTPGQGLQFLFEYFSETQRNKGNFPGRFSGRQFSNSRSEMNVSTLELGDSALYLCASSPTGYGEAFFGQGTRLTVV.

This clone has a handful of counts. This clone may be a read error of a much larger clone one base away. Other DNA sequences within the sample encode an identical CDR3. The chain uses TRBV20-1 and TRBJ2-2; D gene uncertain. Between the trimmed V and J ends, which lost 6 bases and 4 bases, there was a span of 9 bases. The CDR3 totals 12 residues. Germline lookup yields CDR1 DFQATT and CDR2 SNEGSKA (reference sequence). In DNA form, the CDR3 reads TGCAGTGCCAGAATAAGCACCGGGGAGCTGTTTTTT. Translating it yields CSARISTGELFF.

This clone was detected many times. This rearrangement joins TRBV3-1 to TRBJ2-5; either TRBD1 or TRBD2 may fit D (5 bases each). CDR3 length: 13 residues. V was shortened by 6 bases and J by 5 bases, with 13 bases between the two germline ends. The germline CDR1 and CDR2 sequences are LGHDT and YNNKEL (reference sequence). The CDR3 loop is CASRSGPRETQYF. The DNA of the CDR3 is TGTGCCAGCAGGTCGGGACCGAGGGAGACCCAGTACTTC.

CDR3 amino acids: CASSWDSLNTEAFF. The CDR3 bases are TGCGCCAGCAGTTGGGACAGCCTGAACACTGAAGCTTTCTTT. The J gene is TRBJ1-1, the V gene TRBV5-1; the match to TRBD1 covers 7 bases. The CDR3 spans 14 residues. Trimming cost V 5 bases and J 0 bases; bases outside gene matches: 4. Germline V CDR1 and CDR2: SGHRS, YFSETQ.

This clone was picked up many times. The rearrangement uses TRBV5-1 and TRBJ2-5; D gene ambiguous. CDR1 and CDR2 from the germline V gene are SGHRS and YFSETQ. The V and J ends lost 2 bases and 4 bases respectively, with 6 bases between them. CDR3 length: 12 residues. The CDR3 DNA sequence: TGCGCCAGCAGCTTAACGGGAGAGACCCAGTACTTC. Translated: CASSLTGETQYF. The full variable domain, rest sourced from reference TRBV5-1 and TRBJ2-5, is KAGVTQTPRYLIKTRGQQVTLSCSPISGHRSVSWYQQTPGQGLQFLFEYFSETQRNKGNFPGRFSGRQFSNSRSEMNVSTLELGDSALYLCASSLTGETQYFGPGTRLLVL.

This clone showed up many times. The CDR3 DNA follows: TGTGCCAGCAGCCAATCCGACAGGGTAGGAGGTGGCTACACCTTC. Its translation: CASSQSDRVGGGYTF. This sequence joins TRBV3-1 and TRBJ1-2, with 7 bases identical to TRBD1. The CDR3 length is 15 residues. In germline, CDR1 is LGHDT, CDR2 YNNKEL (reference sequence). Trimming cost V 2 bases and J 7 bases; bases outside gene matches: 10.